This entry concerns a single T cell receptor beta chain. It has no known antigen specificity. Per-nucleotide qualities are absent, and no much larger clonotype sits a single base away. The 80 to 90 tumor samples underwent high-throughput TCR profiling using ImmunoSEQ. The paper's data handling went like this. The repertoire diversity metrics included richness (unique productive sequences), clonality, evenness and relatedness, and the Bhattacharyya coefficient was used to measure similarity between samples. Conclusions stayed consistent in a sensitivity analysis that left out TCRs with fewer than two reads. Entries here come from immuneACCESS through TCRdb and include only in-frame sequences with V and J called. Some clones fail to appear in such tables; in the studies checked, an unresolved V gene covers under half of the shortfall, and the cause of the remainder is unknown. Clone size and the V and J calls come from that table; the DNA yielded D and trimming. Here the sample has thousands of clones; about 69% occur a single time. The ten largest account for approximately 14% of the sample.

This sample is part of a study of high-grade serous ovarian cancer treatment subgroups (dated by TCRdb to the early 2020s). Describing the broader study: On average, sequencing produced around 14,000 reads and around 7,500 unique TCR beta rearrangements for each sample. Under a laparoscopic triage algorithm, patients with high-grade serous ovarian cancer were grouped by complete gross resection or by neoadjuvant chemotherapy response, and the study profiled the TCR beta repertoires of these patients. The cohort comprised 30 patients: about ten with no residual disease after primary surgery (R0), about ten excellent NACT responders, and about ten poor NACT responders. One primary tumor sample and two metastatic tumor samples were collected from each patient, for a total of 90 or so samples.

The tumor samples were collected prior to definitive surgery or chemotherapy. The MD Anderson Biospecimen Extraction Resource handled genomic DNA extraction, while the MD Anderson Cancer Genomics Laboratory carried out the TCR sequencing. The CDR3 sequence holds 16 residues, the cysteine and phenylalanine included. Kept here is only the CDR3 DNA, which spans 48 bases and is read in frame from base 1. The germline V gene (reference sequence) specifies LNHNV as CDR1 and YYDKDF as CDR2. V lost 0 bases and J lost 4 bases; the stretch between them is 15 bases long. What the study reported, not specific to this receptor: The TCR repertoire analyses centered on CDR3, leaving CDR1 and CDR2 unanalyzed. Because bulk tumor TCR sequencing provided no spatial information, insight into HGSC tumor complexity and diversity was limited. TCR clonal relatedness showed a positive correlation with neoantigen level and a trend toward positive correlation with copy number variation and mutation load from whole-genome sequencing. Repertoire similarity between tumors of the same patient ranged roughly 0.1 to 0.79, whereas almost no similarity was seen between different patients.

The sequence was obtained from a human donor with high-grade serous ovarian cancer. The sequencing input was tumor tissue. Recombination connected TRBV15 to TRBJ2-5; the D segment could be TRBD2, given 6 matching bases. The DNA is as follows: TGTGCCACCAGCAGAGATTCAGGACTACCGATAGAGACCCAGTACTTC. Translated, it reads CATSRDSGLPIETQYF.